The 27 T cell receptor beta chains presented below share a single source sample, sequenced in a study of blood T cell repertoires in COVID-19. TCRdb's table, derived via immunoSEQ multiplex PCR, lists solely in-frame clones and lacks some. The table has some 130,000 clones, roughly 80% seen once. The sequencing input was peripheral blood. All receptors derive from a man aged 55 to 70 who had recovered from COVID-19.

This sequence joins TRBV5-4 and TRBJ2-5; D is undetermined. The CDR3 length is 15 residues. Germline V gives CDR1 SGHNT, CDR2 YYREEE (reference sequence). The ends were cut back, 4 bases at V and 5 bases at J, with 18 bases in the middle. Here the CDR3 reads CASSLEYFPGETQYF. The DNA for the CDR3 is TGTGCCAGCAGCCTGGAATATTTCCCCGGGGAGACCCAGTACTTC. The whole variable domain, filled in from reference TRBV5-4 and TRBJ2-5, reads ETGVTQSPTHLIKTRGQQVTLRCSSQSGHNTVSWYQQALGQGPQFIFQYYREEENGRGNFPPRFSGLQFPNYSSELNVNALELDDSALYLCASSLEYFPGETQYFGPGTRLLVL.

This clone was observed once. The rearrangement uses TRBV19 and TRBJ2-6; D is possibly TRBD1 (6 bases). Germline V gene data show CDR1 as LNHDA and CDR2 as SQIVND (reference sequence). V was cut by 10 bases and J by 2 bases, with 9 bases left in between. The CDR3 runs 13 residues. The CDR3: CATNRAGANVLTF. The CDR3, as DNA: TGTGCCACCAACAGGGCTGGGGCCAACGTCCTGACTTTC.

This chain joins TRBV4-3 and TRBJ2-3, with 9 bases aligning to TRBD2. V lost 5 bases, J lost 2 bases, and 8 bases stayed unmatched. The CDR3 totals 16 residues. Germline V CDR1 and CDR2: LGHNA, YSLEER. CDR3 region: CASSGRLAASTDTQYF. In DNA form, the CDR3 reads TGCGCCAGCAGCGGCCGACTAGCGGCCTCCACAGATACGCAGTATTTT.

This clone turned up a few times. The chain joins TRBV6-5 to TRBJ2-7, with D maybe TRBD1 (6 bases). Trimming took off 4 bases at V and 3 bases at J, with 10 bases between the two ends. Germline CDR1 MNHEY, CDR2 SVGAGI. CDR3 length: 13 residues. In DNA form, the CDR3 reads TGTGCCAGCAGTTGGAAACAGGGCTACGAGCAGTACTTC. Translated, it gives CASSWKQGYEQYF.

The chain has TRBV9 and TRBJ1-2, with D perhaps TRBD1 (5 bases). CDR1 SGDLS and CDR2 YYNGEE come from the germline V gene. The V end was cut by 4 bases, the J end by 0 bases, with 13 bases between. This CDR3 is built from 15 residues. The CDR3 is CASSSGGISNYGYTF. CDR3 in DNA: TGTGCCAGCAGCTCGGGGGGAATATCTAACTATGGCTACACCTTC.

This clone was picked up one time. CDR3 region: CASSKDNRVSSYNSPLHF. In DNA, the CDR3 is TGTGCCAGCAGCAAAGACAACAGGGTTAGCTCCTATAATTCACCCCTCCACTTT. The rearrangement uses TRBV21-1 and TRBJ1-6; the DNA was not compared with TRBD1, the D call given in the table. TRBV21-1 is deemed a pseudogene. The CDR3 has 18 amino acids.

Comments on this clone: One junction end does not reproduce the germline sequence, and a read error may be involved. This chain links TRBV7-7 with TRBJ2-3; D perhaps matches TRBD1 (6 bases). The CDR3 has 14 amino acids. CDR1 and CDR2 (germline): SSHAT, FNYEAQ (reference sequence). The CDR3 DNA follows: TGTGCTAGCAGCTTAGCAGGGGCAGGAGATACGCAGTATTTT. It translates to CASSLAGAGDTQYF.

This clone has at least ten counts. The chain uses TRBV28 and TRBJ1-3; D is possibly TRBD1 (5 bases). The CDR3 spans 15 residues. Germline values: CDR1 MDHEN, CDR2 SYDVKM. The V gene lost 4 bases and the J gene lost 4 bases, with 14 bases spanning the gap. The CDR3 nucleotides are TGTGCCAGCAGTTCAGGGTGGGAAAGCGGAAACACCATATATTTT. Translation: CASSSGWESGNTIYF.

DNA for the CDR3: TGTGCCAGCAGTCGACGACAGGGTGAAGAGCAGTACTTC. It is translated as CASSRRQGEEQYF. The chain joins TRBV6-2 or TRBV6-3 to TRBJ2-7; 7 bases align to TRBD1. V lost 5 bases, J lost 7 bases, and 8 bases stayed unmatched. This CDR3 contains 13 residues. CDR1 is MNHEY and CDR2 is SVGEGT in the germline V gene.

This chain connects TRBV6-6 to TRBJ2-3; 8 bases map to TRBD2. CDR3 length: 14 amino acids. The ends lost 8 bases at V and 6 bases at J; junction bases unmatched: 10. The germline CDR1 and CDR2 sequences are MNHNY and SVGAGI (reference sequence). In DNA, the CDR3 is TGTGCCAGCGCGGCGGGGGGAAGGTCGGATACGCAGTATTTT. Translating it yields CASAAGGRSDTQYF.

The CDR3 region has the DNA TGTGCCAGCAGTTCCCCAGGGGGCTCTGGAAACACCATATATTTT. The encoded protein is CASSSPGGSGNTIYF. The rearrangement links TRBV7-9 to TRBJ1-3; 7 bases fit TRBD1. CDR1 and CDR2 from the germline V gene are SEHNR and FQNEAQ (reference sequence). V was clipped by 6 bases and J by 0 bases; unmatched bases: 5. This CDR3 has 15 residues.

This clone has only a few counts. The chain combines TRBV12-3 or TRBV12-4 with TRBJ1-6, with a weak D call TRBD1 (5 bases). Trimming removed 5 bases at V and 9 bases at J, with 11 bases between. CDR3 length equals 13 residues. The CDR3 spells CASSELGGSPLHF. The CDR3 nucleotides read TGTGCCAGCAGTGAGCTCGGGGGTTCACCCCTCCACTTT.

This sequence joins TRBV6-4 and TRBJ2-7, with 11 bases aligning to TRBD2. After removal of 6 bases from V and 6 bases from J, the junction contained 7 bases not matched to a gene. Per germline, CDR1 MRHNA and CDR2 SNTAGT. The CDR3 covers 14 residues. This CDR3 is CASSPLAGGGEQYF. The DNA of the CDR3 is TGTGCCAGCAGCCCCCTAGCGGGAGGCGGCGAGCAGTACTTC.

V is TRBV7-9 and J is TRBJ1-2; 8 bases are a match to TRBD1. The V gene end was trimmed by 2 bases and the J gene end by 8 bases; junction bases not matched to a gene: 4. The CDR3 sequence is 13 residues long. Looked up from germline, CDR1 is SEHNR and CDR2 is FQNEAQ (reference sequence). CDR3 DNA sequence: TGTGCCAGCAGCTTACCGACAGGGGCGGGCTACACCTTC. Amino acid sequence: CASSLPTGAGYTF.

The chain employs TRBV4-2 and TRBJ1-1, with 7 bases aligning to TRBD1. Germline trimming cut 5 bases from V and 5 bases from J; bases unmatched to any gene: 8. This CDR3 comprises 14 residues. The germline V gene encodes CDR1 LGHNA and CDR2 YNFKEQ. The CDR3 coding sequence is TGTGCCAGCAGCGGACAAACAGGGGATACTGAAGCTTTCTTT. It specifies CASSGQTGDTEAFF.

The CDR3 DNA sequence: TGTGCCAGCAGTGAACAGGGAAACTCTGGAAACACCATATATTTT. Protein product: CASSEQGNSGNTIYF. The chain employs TRBV2 and TRBJ1-3; D may be TRBD1 (5 bases). This CDR3 has 15 residues. V dropped 2 bases and J dropped 0 bases, with 8 bases sitting between them. In germline, CDR1 is SNHLY, CDR2 FYNNEI.

CDR3 coding DNA: TGCGCCAGCAGCCAGGGGACAGGAAGCTATAATTCACCCCTCCACTTT. This sequence encodes CASSQGTGSYNSPLHF. This rearrangement joins TRBV4-3 to TRBJ1-6; 8 nucleotides line up with TRBD1. Germline trimming cut 3 bases from V and 3 bases from J; bases unmatched to any gene: 4. Looked up from germline, CDR1 is LGHNA and CDR2 is YSLEER. The CDR3 consists of 16 residues.

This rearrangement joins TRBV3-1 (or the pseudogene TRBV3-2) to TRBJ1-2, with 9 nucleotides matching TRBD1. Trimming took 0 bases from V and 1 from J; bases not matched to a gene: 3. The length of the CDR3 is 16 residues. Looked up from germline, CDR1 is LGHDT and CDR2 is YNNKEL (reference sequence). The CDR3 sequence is CASSQDTGGLNYGYTF. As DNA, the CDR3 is TGTGCCAGCAGCCAAGATACAGGGGGCCTTAACTATGGCTACACCTTC.

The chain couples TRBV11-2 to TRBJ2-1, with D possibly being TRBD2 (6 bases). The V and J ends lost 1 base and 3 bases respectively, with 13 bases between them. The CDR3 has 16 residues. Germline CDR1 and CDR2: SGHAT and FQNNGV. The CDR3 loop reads CASSLGGVGGYNEQFF. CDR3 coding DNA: TGTGCCAGCAGCTTAGGGGGGGTAGGAGGCTACAATGAGCAGTTCTTC. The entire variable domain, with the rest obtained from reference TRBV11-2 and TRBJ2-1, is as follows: EAGVAQSPRYKIIEKRQSVAFWCNPISGHATLYWYQQILGQGPKLLIQFQNNGVVDDSQLPKDRFSAERLKGVDSTLKIQPAKLEDSAVYLCASSLGGVGGYNEQFFGPGTRLTVL.

CDR3 nucleotide sequence: TGCAGCGTTGGGTCTACAGGAGAGTGGCAGTTCTTC. It translates to CSVGSTGEWQFF. V and J are TRBV29-1 and TRBJ2-1; D perhaps matches TRBD1 (5 bases). Trimming stripped 4 bases from V and 12 bases from J, with 16 bases between. The CDR3 spans 12 residues. Germline values: CDR1 SQVTM, CDR2 ANQGSEA.

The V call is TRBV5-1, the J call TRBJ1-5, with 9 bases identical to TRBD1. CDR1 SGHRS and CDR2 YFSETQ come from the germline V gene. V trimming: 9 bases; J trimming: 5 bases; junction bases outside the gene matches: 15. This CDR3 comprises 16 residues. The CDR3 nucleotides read TGCGCCACCGCGGACAGGGGTCGCCTGCAGGATCAGCCCCAGCATTTT. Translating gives CATADRGRLQDQPQHF.

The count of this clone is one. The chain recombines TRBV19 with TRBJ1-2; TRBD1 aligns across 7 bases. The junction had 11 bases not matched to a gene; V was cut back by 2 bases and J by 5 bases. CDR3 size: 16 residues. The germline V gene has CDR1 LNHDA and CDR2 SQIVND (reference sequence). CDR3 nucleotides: TGTGCCAGTAGTATACGGACGGACAGGACCGTTTATGGCTACACCTTC. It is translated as CASSIRTDRTVYGYTF.

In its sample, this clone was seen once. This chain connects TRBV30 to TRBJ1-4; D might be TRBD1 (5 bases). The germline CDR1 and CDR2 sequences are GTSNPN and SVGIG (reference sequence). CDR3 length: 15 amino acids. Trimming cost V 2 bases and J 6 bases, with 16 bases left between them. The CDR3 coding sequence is TGTGCCTGGAGTCGCCGGGGGAGGGGCGATGAAAAACTGTTTTTT. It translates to CAWSRRGRGDEKLFF.

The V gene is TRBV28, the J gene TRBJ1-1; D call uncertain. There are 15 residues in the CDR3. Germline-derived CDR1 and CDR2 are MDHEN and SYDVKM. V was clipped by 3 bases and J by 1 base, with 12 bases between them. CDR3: CASSFEEAGNTEAFF. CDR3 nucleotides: TGTGCCAGCAGTTTCGAGGAGGCAGGGAACACTGAAGCTTTCTTT.

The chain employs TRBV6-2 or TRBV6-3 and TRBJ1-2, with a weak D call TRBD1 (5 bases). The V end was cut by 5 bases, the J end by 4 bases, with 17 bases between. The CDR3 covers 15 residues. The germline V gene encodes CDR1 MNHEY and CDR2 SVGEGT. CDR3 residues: CASSATRVGGYGYTF. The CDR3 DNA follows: TGTGCCAGCAGTGCCACCAGGGTCGGGGGCTATGGCTACACCTTC.

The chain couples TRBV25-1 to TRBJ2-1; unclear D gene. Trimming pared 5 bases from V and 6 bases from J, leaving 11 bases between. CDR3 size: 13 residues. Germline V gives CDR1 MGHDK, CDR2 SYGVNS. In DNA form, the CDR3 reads TGTGCCAGCAGTCAAAGGAGAGGCAATGAGCAGTTCTTC. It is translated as CASSQRRGNEQFF.

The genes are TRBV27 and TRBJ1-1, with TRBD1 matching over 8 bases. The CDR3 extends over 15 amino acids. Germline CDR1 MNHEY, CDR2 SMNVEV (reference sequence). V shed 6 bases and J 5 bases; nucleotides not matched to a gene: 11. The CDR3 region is CASSTYTGGGTEAFF. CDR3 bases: TGTGCCAGCAGCACTTATACAGGGGGAGGTACTGAAGCTTTCTTT.